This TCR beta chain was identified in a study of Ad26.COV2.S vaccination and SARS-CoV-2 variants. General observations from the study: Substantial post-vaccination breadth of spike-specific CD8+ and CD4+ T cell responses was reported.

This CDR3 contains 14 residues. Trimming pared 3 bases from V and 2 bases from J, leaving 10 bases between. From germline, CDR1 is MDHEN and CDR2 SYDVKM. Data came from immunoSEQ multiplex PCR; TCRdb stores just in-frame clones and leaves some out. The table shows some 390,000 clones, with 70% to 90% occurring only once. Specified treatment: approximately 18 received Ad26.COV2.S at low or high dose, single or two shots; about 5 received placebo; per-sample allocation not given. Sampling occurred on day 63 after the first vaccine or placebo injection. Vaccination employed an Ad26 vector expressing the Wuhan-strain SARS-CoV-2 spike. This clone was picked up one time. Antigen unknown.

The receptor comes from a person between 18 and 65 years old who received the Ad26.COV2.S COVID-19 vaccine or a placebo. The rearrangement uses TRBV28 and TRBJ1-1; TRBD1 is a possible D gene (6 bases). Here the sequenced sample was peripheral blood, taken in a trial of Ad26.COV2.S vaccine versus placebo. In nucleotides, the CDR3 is TGTGCCAGCAGTTTTCAAGGGGGAAACACTGAAGCTTTCTTT. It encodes CASSFQGGNTEAFF.